This T cell receptor beta chain was sequenced during a study of T-cell memory formation after mild COVID-19 (dated by TCRdb to about 2021). About the investigation overall: TCR sequence clusters from the two donors were largely donor specific. Longitudinal TCRalpha and TCRbeta repertoire sequencing tracked T-cell clones expanding and contracting after mild COVID-19 in a couple of donors. The cohort was made up of two young adult volunteers, one female and one male, who were previously healthy. Paper-wide results and their limitations: Clones contracting from day 15 to 85 had balanced CD4/CD8 phenotypes, while a second wave expanding from day 15 to 37 was biased towards CD4+. SARS-CoV-2 specificity was not confirmed for the second-wave clones peaking on day 37. Some responding clones were found in pre-infection memory, which suggests that pre-existing cross-reactive memory T cells took part in the SARS-CoV-2 response. The study included only a couple of mild cases, and larger cohorts that include severe cases with pre-infection samples were judged to be necessary. Contracting CD4+ clones turned up mainly in the CM and EM memory subsets, whereas EMRA was where CD8+ clones were enriched.

Ficoll-Paque density gradient centrifugation was used to isolate PBMCs. Details on this clonotype: The clone's antigen remains unknown. Qualities for individual bases were not recorded, and no much larger clone is one base off.

Looking up the germline V gene yields CDR1 MNHEY and CDR2 SVGAGI. From its cysteine to its phenylalanine, the CDR3 spans 13 amino acids. CDR3 DNA only is kept here, 39 bases in frame from base 1. Trimming costs V 6 bases and J 1 base, and their ends lie 10 bases apart. The sequencing machine was an Illumina NovaSeq 6000. Using 5'RACE with constant-segment primers, TCRalpha and TCRbeta cDNA libraries were constructed, with sample barcodes and unique molecular identifiers added in the process. Trizol reagent was used to extract RNA from every sample. The libraries were amplified in two PCR steps, and the second step added a second sample barcode and Illumina TruSeq adapters. Sequencing of the libraries was done on an Illumina NovaSeq, producing 2 x 150 bp paired-end reads. In the source study's methods: The reads were demultiplexed and collapsed into UMI-guided consensus sequences using migec v1.2.7. Using mixcr v2.1.11, UMI consensuses were aligned to TRA and TRB V and J templates and then assembled into clonotypes. A clonotype was counted as expanded or contracted only when both edgeR and NoisET called the clonotype significant, with the noise models trained on biological replicates. edgeR calls used a false discovery rate-adjusted p below 0.01 and a log2 fold-change threshold of 1. As an exploratory analysis of dynamics, PCA with hierarchical clustering was applied to max-normalized trajectories of the 1000 most abundant clonotypes. Each responding clone was given a CD4 or CD8 phenotype based on the CD4+ and CD8+ repertoires, which had been sequenced separately. The public sequencing data were trimmed at Q25 with fastp and processed into clonotypes with MiXCR by TCRdb, which kept only in-frame beta chains. Rows with one shared CDR3 protein collapse into an entry with the most common genes and DNA. What appears here as the V and J calls and clone size reflects TCRdb's work, not the paper's. The sample table contains 350,000 or so distinct CDR3 sequences; only one count was recorded for 20% to 25% of them. The top ten hold around 13% of the sample.

The sequence was collected from an adult woman who had mild COVID-19 (a few samples of this study predate the infection). The sample titles of this study are shuffled in the database, so cell type and time point are left out; the donor was told from shared clones. The chain is encoded by TRBV6-5 joined to TRBJ2-7, with TRBD1 as a weak D call on 5 bases. Sequencing was done on a sample of PBMCs or a T cell subset sorted from them (not recorded which). The DNA sequence follows: TGTGCCAGCAGGTCAGGGAATTCCTACGAGCAGTACTTC. It translates to CASRSGNSYEQYF.